Listed below are T cell receptor beta chains from one sample, sequenced in a study of T cell repertoires in cytomegalovirus infection. For these TCRs, the target antigens are not known. TCRdb recomputed calls from the reads with MiXCR, one row per CDR3 protein. The sample yields tens of thousands of distinct CDR3 sequences, roughly 20% seen once. The specimen comprised CD8+ T cells from cultured PBMCs, sampled from culture after CMV antigen stimulation. These receptors were collected from a human donor in good health (CMV status not recorded). Some clones in this sample may be carry-over from other donors' samples. CDR3s include the opening cysteine and the closing phenylalanine or tryptophan. D genes are given only for firm matches. Rows give clone size only sometimes, using once, few, many, or a class for an expanded clone.

size	V	D	J	CDR3	DNA
-	TRBV28	-	TRBJ2-6	CASTITDSSGANVLTF	TGTGCCAGCACCATAACGGATAGCTCTGGGGCCAACGTCCTGACTTTC
-	TRBV7-6	-	TRBJ1-1	CASSLAHRENTEAFF	TGTGCCAGCAGCTTAGCGCACAGGGAGAACACTGAAGCTTTCTTT
few	TRBV18	TRBD1	TRBJ2-7	CASSPRQGTDEQYF	TGTGCCAGCTCACCAAGACAGGGCACGGACGAGCAGTACTTC
-	TRBV23-1	-	TRBJ2-5	CASSSGDQTQYF	TGCGCCAGCTCGTCGGGGGACCAGACCCAGTACTTC
many	TRBV7-6	-	TRBJ2-2	CASSLGGNTGELFF	TGTGCCAGCAGCTTAGGGGGGAACACCGGGGAGCTGTTTTTT
many	TRBV7-8	-	TRBJ1-6	CASSWGVQRNNSPLHF	TGTGCCAGCAGCTGGGGGGTCCAAAGAAATAATTCACCCCTCCACTTT
few	TRBV27	-	TRBJ2-4	CASSSGALAKNIQYF	TGTGCCAGCAGCTCTGGGGCCTTAGCCAAAAACATTCAGTACTTC
few	TRBV6-2/TRBV6-3	-	TRBJ2-2	CASSYENTGELFF	TGTGCCAGCAGTTACGAAAACACCGGGGAGCTGTTTTTT
-	TRBV4-2	-	TRBJ1-5	CASSPGGGSNQPQHF	TGTGCCAGCAGCCCGGGGGGGGGTAGCAATCAGCCCCAGCATTTT
few	TRBV7-3	TRBD2	TRBJ2-3	CASSTTGGLSDTQYF	TGTGCCAGCAGCACCACGGGGGGGCTCTCAGATACGCAGTATTTT
few	TRBV5-6	-	TRBJ2-5	CASSFQGGETQYF	TGTGCCAGCAGCTTCCAGGGAGGAGAGACCCAGTACTTC
few	TRBV9	-	TRBJ2-2	CASSVAGGRSSTGELFF	TGTGCCAGCAGCGTAGCTGGCGGCCGATCCTCCACCGGGGAGCTGTTTTTT
-	TRBV6-1	TRBD1	TRBJ2-1	CASSIDRGEYNEQFF	TGTGCCAGCAGTATCGACAGGGGCGAGTACAATGAGCAGTTCTTC
few	TRBV7-2	TRBD2	TRBJ2-2	CASSLRSRTSGVGTGELFF	TGTGCCAGCAGCTTACGCTCAAGGACTAGCGGGGTGGGCACCGGGGAGCTGTTTTTT
-	TRBV7-8	TRBD1	TRBJ1-5	CASGTGGNQPQHF	TGTGCCAGCGGGACAGGGGGGAATCAGCCCCAGCATTTT
-	TRBV19	TRBD1	TRBJ1-4	CASVGQDNEKLFF	TGTGCCAGTGTTGGACAGGATAATGAAAAACTGTTTTTT
few	TRBV11-2	-	TRBJ2-7	CASSLVGRYYEQYF	TGTGCCAGCAGCTTAGTGGGCAGGTACTACGAGCAGTACTTC
few	TRBV7-8	-	TRBJ1-4	CASSAGEEKLFF	TGTGCCAGCAGCGCTGGGGAGGAAAAACTGTTTTTT
few	TRBV19	-	TRBJ1-2	CASSIDGSPGDGYTF	TGTGCCAGTAGTATAGATGGCTCTCCGGGGGATGGCTACACCTTC